This T cell receptor (beta chain) derives from a study of T cell responses to AZD1222 COVID-19 vaccine listed by TCRdb under 2021. At the level of the whole study: AZD1222 recipients with second doses at about 4 weeks or about 12 weeks were pooled, because spike-specific TCR depth and breadth did not differ between schedules. TCR sequencing covered roughly 230 trial participants: 207 given two doses of AZD1222 and about 26 given two doses of MenACWY control vaccine. Trial participants were enrolled into age subgroups of 18-55, 56-69 and 70-plus years, which contained around 140, 26 and 57 TCR-sequenced participants, respectively.

General conclusions and limits of the study: After two AZD1222 doses, both the breadth and the depth of spike-specific TCRs were significantly higher than at day 0 and than in MenACWY recipients. The whole spike protein was spanned by vaccine-associated CD4 TCRs, and dominant responses were seen in regions 160-218 and 743-854. Epitopes outside the regions mutated in the B.1.351 and B.1.1.7 variants were reportedly recognized by nearly half of the unique spike-specific TCRs. Because no day 14 peak-response samples were available, repertoires were characterized only after the peak T cell response. The 56-69-year group was small, and its depth increase did not reach significance, likely because of low power. Participants were mostly white British, with more females than males. The authors suggested clonal diversity may have been underestimated. Conclusions about previously exposed vaccinees were limited because only six or seven AZD1222 recipients were SARS-CoV-2 seropositive at baseline.

According to the study, the label for this sample's time point signals: baseline before first vaccination. Samples from vaccinated people were obtained from the UK trials COV001 and COV002, which included a single-blind randomized controlled phase 2/3 trial of AZD1222 (ChAdOx1 nCoV-19) in healthy adults. For TCRbeta chain sequencing, PBMC samples were collected from trial participants at day 0 and at day 28 after the second dose. Spanning cysteine to phenylalanine, the CDR3 consists of 13 amino acids. Of all the DNA, just the CDR3 is kept, 39 bases in frame from base 1. The germline V gene (reference sequence) supplies CDR1 GTSNPN and CDR2 SVGIG. The CDR3 regions of human TCRbeta chains were analyzed by immunosequencing. The authors processed their data as follows. Repertoire TCRs were matched against a reference library of SARS-CoV-2-specific TCRs generated with the MIRA antigen-specificity platform. Breadth was defined as the fraction of unique TCRs that were SARS-CoV-2-associated, and depth was defined as the fraction of total T cells that were SARS-CoV-2-associated. Using the MIRA data, each spike-specific TCR was mapped to the spike region that the TCR reacts to and placed in a CD4 or CD8 class. Log10-transformed breadth and depth values were compared by one-way ANOVA with Sidak's multiple comparisons tests. Sourced from immuneACCESS, this table was stored by TCRdb with only in-frame sequences that have V and J called. A share of the clones is absent; for the studies checked, an unresolved V gene accounts for under half, and the remainder has no known explanation. V and J calls plus clone size are reproduced from that table; the DNA served to infer D and trimming. For this sample there are roughly 180,000 clones; over 80% appear just once. In total, the top ten clones hold 1.5% to 2% of the sample.

This clone has a single count. Its binding antigen is unknown. No base qualities exist here, and no much larger clone lies one base off it. The V gene is TRBV30 and the J gene is TRBJ1-1; TRBD1 might be the D gene, on 5 matching bases. The starting material was peripheral blood, obtained on day 0 of AZD1222 vaccination. The origin of this receptor is an adult in good health. The CDR3 protein sequence reads: CAGKGPMNTEAFF. The bases read TGTGCTGGGAAGGGACCTATGAACACTGAAGCTTTCTTT. The full variable domain, completed from the reference TRBV30 and TRBJ1-1 proteins outside the CDR3, reads SQTIHQWPATLVQPVGSPLSLECTVEGTSNPNLYWYRQAAGRGLQLLFYSVGIGQISSEVPQNLSASRPQDRQFILSSKKLLLSDSGFYLCAGKGPMNTEAFFGQGTRLTVV.